This TCR beta chain was found in a study of CD8+ T cells in alopecia areata. Study-level background: Female C3H/HeJ recipients aged about 6-10 weeks got skin from C3H/HeJ graft donors aged roughly 6-13 months that had spontaneous alopecia.

cDNA serving as the sequencing template came from extracted, reverse transcribed RNA. Only in-frame clones appear in the TCRdb table, and some are missing; sequencing was by immunoSEQ multiplex PCR. The sample has approximately 300,000 clones, none seen only once. Cutaneous lymph nodes were pooled and cells sorted by CD4, CD8alpha, NKG2D, NKG2ACE and more. This clone was seen a handful of times. Its antigen is currently unknown. Gene names denote mouse genes. Study results and limitations: Normal scalp showed lower clonality than lesional scalp, especially alopecia totalis/universalis. When scalp samples are sequenced, resident alphabeta T cells of normal skin are also captured. Sharing of TCRs across patients appeared less clear than in mice, possibly for HLA-related reasons.

The sequence was collected from a C3H/HeJ mouse with alopecia areata. Strain haplotype at MHC: H2-k. Input material: CD4+ T cells sorted from a lymph node.

CDR3 loop: CAWSLGQGITEVFF. CDR3 DNA, as far as it was read: TGTGCCTGGAGTCTGGGACAGGGAATCACA. V gene TRBV31 combines with J gene TRBJ1-1; 9 positions agree with TRBD1. Read data end 4 residues before the CDR3 end; the end is taken from the germline J gene. Per germline, CDR1 GKSSPN and CDR2 SITVG. The CDR3 consists of 14 residues. Trimming at V came to 0 bases and at J to 4 bases, leaving 3 bases not matched to a gene.